The clone carrying this T cell receptor (beta chain) appeared a few times. This specimen belongs to a study of OX40 agonist ivuxolimab in advanced cancers. Study-level background: Age averaged roughly 60 years (range roughly 23 to 79), and around 87% were male.

Germline lookup yields CDR1 MNHEY and CDR2 SVGAGI. Trimming cost V 2 bases and J 2 bases, with 13 bases left between them. The CDR3 totals 15 residues. The protocol was immunoSEQ multiplex PCR, while the TCRdb copy is restricted to in-frame clones and leaves out a portion. The data show about 89,000 clones, 70% to 90% seen once. The sequences come from CD4+ or CD8+ T cells sorted from blood, collected in a trial of the OX40 agonist ivuxolimab. This TCR was sampled from an adult with an advanced solid tumor such as melanoma, head and neck, liver or kidney cancer. The chain uses TRBV6-5 and TRBJ2-7; unclear D gene. In DNA, the CDR3 is TGTGCCAGCAGTTACAGTCCGAATGGGCCCTACGAGCAGTACTTC. Translation: CASSYSPNGPYEQYF.